One T cell receptor beta chain is described in this entry. This sample is drawn from a study of blood T cells in healthy people across ages. Sample-barcoded 5' priming and a J-beta primer mix drove a second PCR of roughly 6 to 12 cycles. Each cDNA molecule was tagged by a template-switch adaptor that had 12 random nucleotides. TCRdb re-called the 5' RACE reads with MiXCR, one entry per CDR3 protein. The sample records 550,000 to 600,000 distinct CDR3 sequences, 27% being singletons. The CDR3 covers 19 residues. After removal of 0 bases from V and 10 bases from J, the junction contained 18 bases not matched to a gene. Germline lookup yields CDR1 SGHTA and CDR2 FQGNSA.

Sequenced: blood. V usage is TRBV7-2 and J usage is TRBJ1-6; 7 bases fit TRBD1. This TCR was sampled from a woman between 65 and 79 years old in good health. For the CDR3, the DNA is TGTGCCAGCAGCTTAGCGTTCTGGACAGGAGACCTTTTGGGGTCACCCCTCCACTTT. This translates into CASSLAFWTGDLLGSPLHF.